What follows are 5 T cell receptor beta chains derived from one specimen sequenced in a study of shared clonotypes between healthy human individuals. Positively selected for CCR7, the CD45RO-negative cells used as naive CD8 cells excluded terminally differentiated effector memory CD45RA+ cells. Some clones are missing from TCRdb's copy, which holds only in-frame ones; the method was immunoSEQ multiplex PCR. Of nearly 2 million clones in the sample, roughly 95% were seen once. The sequenced sample was naive CD8+ T cells sorted from blood. Receptors originate from a man aged 18 to 35 in good health.

The chain has TRBV9 and TRBJ1-2, with D possibly matching TRBD1 (6 bases). Deletions cut 3 bases from V and 6 bases from J, with 12 bases between. This CDR3 contains 13 residues. The germline CDR1 and CDR2 sequences are SGDLS and YYNGEE. CDR3 residues: CASSGTGLNGYTF. CDR3 in DNA: TGTGCCAGCAGCGGAACAGGGTTAAATGGCTACACCTTC. The whole variable domain, filled in from reference TRBV9 and TRBJ1-2, reads DSGVTQTPKHLITATGQRVTLRCSPRSGDLSVYWYQQSLDQGLQFLIQYYNGEERAKGNILERFSAQQFPDLHSELNLSSLELGDSALYFCASSGTGLNGYTFGSGTRLTVV.

V and J are TRBV7-3 and TRBJ2-2; 7 positions agree with TRBD2. In germline, CDR1 is SGHTA, CDR2 FQGTGA. CDR3 length: 15 residues. The V gene end was trimmed by 5 bases and the J gene end by 2 bases; junction bases not matched to a gene: 5. As DNA, the CDR3 is TGTGCCAGCAGCCACGGGACTATCAACACCGGGGAGCTGTTTTTT. Its translation is CASSHGTINTGELFF. Based on the CDR3 plus reference TRBV7-3 and TRBJ2-2, the full variable domain is GAGVSQTPSNKVTEKGKYVELRCDPISGHTALYWYRQSLGQGPEFLIYFQGTGAADDSGLPNDRFFAVRPEGSVSTLKIQRTERGDSAVYLCASSHGTINTGELFFGEGSRLTVL.

The genes are TRBV7-3 and TRBJ2-1; 7 nucleotides agree with TRBD2. Looked up from germline, CDR1 is SGHTA and CDR2 is FQGTGA. V was clipped by 2 bases and J by 10 bases; unmatched bases: 8. There are 14 residues in the CDR3. This CDR3 is CASSLYGGGDEQFF. The CDR3 coding sequence is TGTGCCAGCAGCTTATATGGCGGGGGTGACGAGCAGTTCTTC.

In DNA, the CDR3 is TGTGCCAGCAGCTTGGGACAGAGTAATGAAAAACTGTTTTTT. Amino acids: CASSLGQSNEKLFF. The J gene is TRBJ1-4, the V gene TRBV9; TRBD1 aligns across 7 bases. The V gene end was trimmed by 4 bases and the J gene end by 4 bases; junction bases not matched to a gene: 4. The CDR3 covers 14 residues. Germline V CDR1 and CDR2: SGDLS, YYNGEE.

The genes are TRBV9 and TRBJ2-7; D is perhaps TRBD2 (6 bases). The V end lost 3 bases, the J end lost 9 bases, and 10 bases lay between the germline ends. There are 11 residues in the CDR3. Germline CDR1 SGDLS, CDR2 YYNGEE. The CDR3 coding sequence is TGTGCCAGCAGCGGCCAGGGAGGGCAGTACTTC. Its protein is CASSGQGGQYF.